The 31 T cell receptor beta chains reported below all come from one sample, sequenced in a study of PD-L1 blockade in urothelial cancer (TCRdb year 2017). The protocol used for the library was the immunoSEQ multiplex PCR assay. The table was pulled from immuneACCESS by TCRdb, which kept in-frame rearrangements only. Such tables lose some clones; where checked, under half of the loss comes from unresolved V genes, and the rest has no known cause. Present in this sample are more than 75,000 clones, roughly nine tenths of which were seen just once. The ten largest make up roughly 10% of the sample. The material sequenced was PBMCs, taken around atezolizumab (anti-PD-L1) treatment. These receptors originate from a man aged 55 to 69 with urothelial cancer.

V gene TRBV6-1 combines with J gene TRBJ1-5; D unclear. Germline values: CDR1 MNHNS, CDR2 SASEGT. Between the trimmed V and J ends, which lost 4 bases and 0 bases, there was a span of 4 bases. The CDR3 loop spans 13 amino acids. The CDR3 DNA reads TGTGCCAGCAGTGTCAGTAGCAATCAGCCCCAGCATTTT. This sequence encodes CASSVSSNQPQHF.

This clone was found once. The V call is TRBV5-4, the J call TRBJ1-2; 9 nucleotides agree with TRBD1. The V gene's germline CDR1 is SGHNT and CDR2 YYREEE (reference sequence). The CDR3 is made up of 15 amino acids. V dropped 0 bases and J dropped 3; count of bases not matched to a gene: 3. The DNA for the CDR3 is TGTGCCAGCAGCTTGGGGGACAGGGTTTACTATGGCTACACCTTC. This codes for CASSLGDRVYYGYTF.

The chain joins TRBV5-1 to TRBJ1-5; 7 bases are shared with TRBD1. With V trimmed by 1 base and J by 5 bases, 0 bases remained unmatched. There are 13 residues in the CDR3. Per the germline V gene, CDR1 is SGHRS and CDR2 is YFSETQ. This CDR3 is CASSLTGDQPQHF. CDR3 sequence (DNA): TGCGCCAGCAGCTTGACAGGGGATCAGCCCCAGCATTTT.

This chain connects TRBV7-8 to TRBJ2-1; 11 bases are shared with TRBD2. Per germline, CDR1 SGHVS and CDR2 FQNEAQ. After removal of 1 base from V and 3 bases from J, the junction contained 2 bases not matched to a gene. This CDR3 is 16 amino acids long. The CDR3 nucleotides read TGTGCCAGCAGCTTAGTAGCGGGGGGGCTCTACAATGAGCAGTTCTTC. Protein product: CASSLVAGGLYNEQFF.

The gene calls are TRBV7-8 and TRBJ1-3; perhaps TRBD1 as D (5 bases). V dropped 5 bases and J dropped 10 bases, with 15 bases sitting between them. Germline V gives CDR1 SGHVS, CDR2 FQNEAQ. This CDR3 has 13 amino acids. The CDR3 DNA reads as TGTGCCAGCAGCCGGGCGGATGGGACTACCATATATTTT. Protein product: CASSRADGTTIYF.

This chain connects TRBV28 to TRBJ2-7; tentatively, D is TRBD2 (6 bases). CDR3 size: 14 residues. V was pared by 8 bases and J by 0 bases, with 14 bases between. Germline CDR1 and CDR2: MDHEN and SYDVKM. The DNA of the CDR3 is TGTGCCAGCTCCATGGGGGGAGACTCCTACGAGCAGTACTTC. Amino acids: CASSMGGDSYEQYF.

This clone was observed once. The chain employs TRBV28 and TRBJ1-2; TRBD1 agrees at 9 bases. CDR1 is MDHEN and CDR2 is SYDVKM in the germline V gene. The CDR3 is 13 residues long. V shed 8 bases, J shed 5 bases, and the junction held 6 bases outside the gene matches. In DNA, the CDR3 is TGTGCCAGCTGCCCGGGACAGGGTTATGGCTACACCTTC. Protein: CASCPGQGYGYTF.

The chain combines TRBV28 with TRBJ1-5; D is undetermined. The CDR3 consists of 11 residues. The germline gives CDR1 MDHEN, CDR2 SYDVKM. V lost 5 bases, J lost 4 bases, and 3 bases lay in between. The CDR3 nucleotides are TGTGCCAGCAGTGTAAATCAGCCCCAGCATTTT. Encoded protein: CASSVNQPQHF. The entire variable domain, with the rest obtained from reference TRBV28 and TRBJ1-5, is as follows: DVKVTQSSRYLVKRTGEKVFLECVQDMDHENMFWYRQDPGLGLRLIYFSYDVKMKEKGDIPEGYSVSREKKERFSLILESASTNQTSMYLCASSVNQPQHFGDGTRLSIL.

This clone showed up just a few times. This sequence joins TRBV5-1 and TRBJ2-7; a possible D gene is TRBD1 (5 bases). Trimming took 1 base from V and 2 from J, leaving 10 bases between them. The CDR3 is 14 amino acids. Germline lookup yields CDR1 SGHRS and CDR2 YFSETQ. CDR3 protein: CASSLPSTAYEQYF. For the CDR3, the DNA is TGCGCCAGCAGCTTGCCGTCGACAGCCTACGAGCAGTACTTC.

The genes are TRBV7-9 and TRBJ1-1; TRBD1 matches 10 bases. Germline V gene lookup returns CDR1 SEHNR and CDR2 FQNEAQ (reference sequence). J lost 4 bases, V lost 2 bases, and 7 bases had no gene match. This CDR3 is 16 amino acids long. The CDR3 spells CASSLMTGQGGTEAFF. The DNA of the CDR3 is TGTGCCAGCAGCTTAATGACCGGACAGGGGGGCACTGAAGCTTTCTTT.

The chain has TRBV5-4 and TRBJ2-7, with 8 bases matching TRBD1. The CDR3 spans 14 residues. CDR1 is SGHNT, CDR2 YYREEE, per germline (reference sequence). Unmatched junction bases numbered 9, after V lost 4 bases and J lost 6 bases. CDR3 protein: CASSPFLDRGEQYF. The DNA of the CDR3 is TGTGCCAGCAGCCCCTTTCTAGACAGGGGCGAGCAGTACTTC.

The chain carries TRBV5-1 and TRBJ2-7; 10 bases fit TRBD1. The CDR3 has 18 amino acids. V lost 3 bases to trimming and J lost 2 bases; unmatched junction nucleotides: 14. CDR1 and CDR2 (germline): SGHRS, YFSETQ. As DNA, the CDR3 is TGCGCCAGCAGCTCTAAGCCCACGGGACAGGGGATTCCCTACGAGCAGTACTTC. This sequence encodes CASSSKPTGQGIPYEQYF.

The chain recombines TRBV2 with TRBJ2-5; 10 positions agree with TRBD2. Trimming removed 6 bases from V and 9 bases from J; junction bases left unmatched: 10. CDR3 length: 14 residues. Per the germline V gene, CDR1 is SNHLY and CDR2 is FYNNEI. Here the CDR3 DNA reads TGTGCCAGCAGAATAGCGGGAGGAGGAGGCGCCCAGTACTTC. It encodes CASRIAGGGGAQYF.

The chain combines TRBV6-6 with TRBJ1-2; a possible D gene is TRBD1 (6 bases). The germline V gene encodes CDR1 MNHNY and CDR2 SVGAGI (reference sequence). Trimming removed 6 bases at V and 3 bases at J, with 11 bases between. The CDR3 spans 13 residues. The CDR3 region is CASSIQGYYGYTF. In DNA, the CDR3 is TGTGCCAGCAGCATACAGGGCTACTATGGCTACACCTTC.

The V gene is TRBV4-3, the J gene TRBJ2-1; TRBD2 agrees at 8 bases. Germline V gene data show CDR1 as LGHNA and CDR2 as YSLEER. The junction had 10 bases not matched to a gene; V was cut back by 4 bases and J by 8 bases. The CDR3 covers 15 residues. The CDR3 sequence is CASSRLISGTDEQFF. CDR3 bases: TGCGCCAGCAGCCGCCTAATTAGCGGGACGGATGAGCAGTTCTTC.

The CDR3 reads CASSLNGGVSNYGYTF. The CDR3 DNA follows: TGTGCCAGCAGCTTAAATGGGGGGGTTTCTAACTATGGCTACACCTTC. V and J are TRBV7-3 and TRBJ1-2; possibly TRBD1 for D (5 bases). Per germline, CDR1 SGHTA and CDR2 FQGTGA. V dropped 1 base and J dropped 0 bases, with 12 bases sitting between them. This CDR3 has 16 amino acids.

This chain links TRBV2 with TRBJ2-3, with 12 positions matching TRBD2. The length of the CDR3 is 13 residues. Trimming at V came to 5 bases and at J to 9 bases, leaving 3 bases not matched to a gene. The germline V gene has CDR1 SNHLY and CDR2 FYNNEI. In nucleotides, the CDR3 is TGTGCCAGCAGTCCGACTAGCGGGAGAACGCAGTATTTT. Protein product: CASSPTSGRTQYF.

DNA of the CDR3: TGTGCCAGCAGCAAAGGGGAGCGGGTTCAAGAGACCCAGTACTTC. Its protein is CASSKGERVQETQYF. The chain is built from TRBV21-1 and TRBJ2-5; whether TRBD2, the table's D call, matches the DNA was not checked. TRBV21-1 is a pseudogene. The CDR3 extends over 15 amino acids.

A few counts support this clone. The chain recombines TRBV11-2 with TRBJ2-7; D is uncertain. Deletions cut 1 base from V and 6 bases from J, with 10 bases between. This CDR3 comprises 13 residues. The V gene's germline CDR1 is SGHAT and CDR2 FQNNGV. CDR3 region: CASSLGPPSEQYF. The CDR3 DNA reads as TGTGCCAGCAGCTTAGGGCCCCCCTCCGAGCAGTACTTC.

The rearrangement links TRBV5-4 to TRBJ2-4, with TRBD1 identical over 7 bases. The junction had 6 bases not matched to a gene; V was cut back by 0 bases and J by 0 bases. Germline assignment: CDR1 SGHNT and CDR2 YYREEE (reference sequence). The CDR3 runs to 17 residues. The CDR3 DNA follows: TGTGCCAGCAGCTTGGGGTCAGGGACAGTAGCCAAAAACATTCAGTACTTC. Its translation is CASSLGSGTVAKNIQYF.

This chain links TRBV5-1 with TRBJ2-3, with a possible D match to TRBD1 (5 bases). Trimming shortened V by 0 bases and J by 3 bases, and 5 bases separated the two germline ends. The CDR3 loop spans 13 amino acids. Germline V gives CDR1 SGHRS, CDR2 YFSETQ. CDR3 sequence (DNA): TGCGCCAGCAGCTTGGAGGGGACAGATACGCAGTATTTT. Its translation: CASSLEGTDTQYF.

The J gene is TRBJ2-7, the V gene TRBV14; no definite D call. The germline V gene has CDR1 SGHDN and CDR2 FVKESK. V shed 2 bases and J shed 6 bases, with 14 bases lying between them. This CDR3 comprises 14 residues. The CDR3 region has the DNA TGTGCCAGCAGCCAATCTCTCCTAGGCGGCGAGCAGTACTTC. As protein: CASSQSLLGGEQYF.

V and J are TRBV5-4 and TRBJ2-7; possible D gene TRBD1, 6 bases. This CDR3 is built from 13 residues. The V and J ends lost 0 bases and 7 bases respectively, with 11 bases between them. In germline, CDR1 is SGHNT, CDR2 YYREEE (reference sequence). CDR3 sequence (DNA): TGTGCCAGCAGCTTGGACAGGGATGGGGAGCAGTACTTC. Protein sequence: CASSLDRDGEQYF.

V gene TRBV9 combines with J gene TRBJ2-3, with D hard to call. Trimming cost V 1 base and J 5 bases, with 8 bases left between them. The germline gives CDR1 SGDLS, CDR2 YYNGEE. This CDR3 region has 13 residues. The CDR3 DNA follows: TGTGCCAGCAGCGTAATCCTCGGAGATACGCAGTATTTT. It translates to CASSVILGDTQYF.

The gene calls are TRBV4-3 and TRBJ1-6, with D possibly matching TRBD1 (5 bases). The CDR3 runs to 17 residues. Germline lookup yields CDR1 LGHNA and CDR2 YSLEER. V was pared by 0 bases and J by 9 bases, with 18 bases between. CDR3 DNA sequence: TGCGCCAGCAGCCAAGATGTCAGGGCTTCGCTCGGTTCACCCCTCCACTTT. Translation gives CASSQDVRASLGSPLHF.

The chain joins TRBV6-1 to TRBJ1-5; D unclear. There are 12 residues in the CDR3. Trimming took off 2 bases at V and 11 bases at J, with 10 bases between the two ends. The germline gives CDR1 MNHNS, CDR2 SASEGT. As DNA, the CDR3 is TGTGCCAGCAGTGAACAGACAAAGTCCCAGCATTTT. It yields the protein CASSEQTKSQHF.

The table lists this clone with a count of one. The chain employs TRBV4-3 and TRBJ2-2, with TRBD1 as a possible D gene (6 bases). Germline V gene data show CDR1 as LGHNA and CDR2 as YSLEER. This CDR3 contains 15 residues. The V end was cut by 4 bases, the J end by 3 bases, with 12 bases between. This CDR3 reads CASSLKGQYTGELFF. The CDR3, as DNA: TGCGCCAGCAGCCTTAAAGGACAGTACACCGGGGAGCTGTTTTTT.

The gene calls are TRBV5-8 and TRBJ1-6; D possibly corresponds to TRBD1 (5 bases). The CDR3 runs to 17 residues. Germline lookup yields CDR1 SGHTS and CDR2 YDEGEE. V lost 4 bases and J lost 0, with 14 bases in between. CDR3 residues: CASSPMEGSSYNSPLHF. In DNA, the CDR3 is TGTGCCAGCAGCCCCATGGAGGGGAGCTCCTATAATTCACCCCTCCACTTT. The full variable domain, in which reference TRBV5-8 and TRBJ1-6 provide the parts outside the CDR3, is EAGVTQSPTHLIKTRGQQATLRCSPISGHTSVYWYQQALGLGLQFLLWYDEGEERNRGNFPPRFSGRQFPNYSSELNVNALELEDSALYLCASSPMEGSSYNSPLHFGNGTRLTVT.

The chain combines TRBV4-1 with TRBJ2-7, with 7 bases aligning to TRBD1. The CDR3 is made up of 17 amino acids. Germline V gene sequence: CDR1 MGHRA, CDR2 YSYEKL. Trimming cost V 4 bases and J 3 bases; bases outside gene matches: 15. The CDR3 nucleotides are TGCGCCAGCAGCCCCCTCCCTCCTCCGGGACAGATCTACGAGCAGTACTTC. This encodes CASSPLPPPGQIYEQYF.

This rearrangement joins TRBV15 to TRBJ1-1; 9 nucleotides line up with TRBD1. This CDR3 contains 13 residues. The V gene's germline CDR1 is LNHNV and CDR2 YYDKDF (reference sequence). V dropped 5 bases and J dropped 11; count of bases not matched to a gene: 9. The CDR3 here is CATSYRDREGAFF. DNA for the CDR3: TGTGCCACCAGCTACCGGGACAGGGAAGGGGCTTTCTTT.

The chain carries TRBV28 and TRBJ2-1; 8 bases align to TRBD2. Germline CDR1 reads MDHEN; CDR2 reads SYDVKM. The length of the CDR3 is 15 residues. Trimming at V came to 5 bases and at J to 6 bases, leaving 9 bases not matched to a gene. The CDR3 spells CASSTTSAGGNEQFF. In DNA, the CDR3 is TGTGCCAGCAGTACTACATCTGCGGGAGGCAATGAGCAGTTCTTC.